This TCR beta chain was captured by sequencing in a study of T cell repertoires in cytomegalovirus infection. At the level of the study: Matching HLA type, along with CMV infection, was indicated by public TCR beta signatures. Study-level results: HLA-C-restricted TCR beta clonotypes specific for CMV led the ex vivo response. The cumulative frequency of public TCR beta families identified carriers of CMV plus the relevant HLA.

The CDR3 is 13 residues long. V dropped 2 bases and J dropped 3; count of bases not matched to a gene: 1. The germline gives CDR1 MGHDK, CDR2 SYGVNS. This clonotype was observed a few times. What it binds is not known. Each CDR3 protein gets one entry after TCRdb re-called the reads with MiXCR. The sample consists of about 530,000 distinct CDR3 sequences, roughly 29% of them appearing once. The V and J genes are TRBV25-1 and TRBJ2-7, with 7 nucleotides matching TRBD1. This clonotype was sampled from a human donor in good health (CMV status not recorded). Some clones in this sample may be carry-over from other donors' samples. The specimen was PBMCs. Here the CDR3 DNA reads TGTGCCAGCAGTGAAACAGGGGACTACGAGCAGTACTTC. Amino acid sequence: CASSETGDYEQYF.